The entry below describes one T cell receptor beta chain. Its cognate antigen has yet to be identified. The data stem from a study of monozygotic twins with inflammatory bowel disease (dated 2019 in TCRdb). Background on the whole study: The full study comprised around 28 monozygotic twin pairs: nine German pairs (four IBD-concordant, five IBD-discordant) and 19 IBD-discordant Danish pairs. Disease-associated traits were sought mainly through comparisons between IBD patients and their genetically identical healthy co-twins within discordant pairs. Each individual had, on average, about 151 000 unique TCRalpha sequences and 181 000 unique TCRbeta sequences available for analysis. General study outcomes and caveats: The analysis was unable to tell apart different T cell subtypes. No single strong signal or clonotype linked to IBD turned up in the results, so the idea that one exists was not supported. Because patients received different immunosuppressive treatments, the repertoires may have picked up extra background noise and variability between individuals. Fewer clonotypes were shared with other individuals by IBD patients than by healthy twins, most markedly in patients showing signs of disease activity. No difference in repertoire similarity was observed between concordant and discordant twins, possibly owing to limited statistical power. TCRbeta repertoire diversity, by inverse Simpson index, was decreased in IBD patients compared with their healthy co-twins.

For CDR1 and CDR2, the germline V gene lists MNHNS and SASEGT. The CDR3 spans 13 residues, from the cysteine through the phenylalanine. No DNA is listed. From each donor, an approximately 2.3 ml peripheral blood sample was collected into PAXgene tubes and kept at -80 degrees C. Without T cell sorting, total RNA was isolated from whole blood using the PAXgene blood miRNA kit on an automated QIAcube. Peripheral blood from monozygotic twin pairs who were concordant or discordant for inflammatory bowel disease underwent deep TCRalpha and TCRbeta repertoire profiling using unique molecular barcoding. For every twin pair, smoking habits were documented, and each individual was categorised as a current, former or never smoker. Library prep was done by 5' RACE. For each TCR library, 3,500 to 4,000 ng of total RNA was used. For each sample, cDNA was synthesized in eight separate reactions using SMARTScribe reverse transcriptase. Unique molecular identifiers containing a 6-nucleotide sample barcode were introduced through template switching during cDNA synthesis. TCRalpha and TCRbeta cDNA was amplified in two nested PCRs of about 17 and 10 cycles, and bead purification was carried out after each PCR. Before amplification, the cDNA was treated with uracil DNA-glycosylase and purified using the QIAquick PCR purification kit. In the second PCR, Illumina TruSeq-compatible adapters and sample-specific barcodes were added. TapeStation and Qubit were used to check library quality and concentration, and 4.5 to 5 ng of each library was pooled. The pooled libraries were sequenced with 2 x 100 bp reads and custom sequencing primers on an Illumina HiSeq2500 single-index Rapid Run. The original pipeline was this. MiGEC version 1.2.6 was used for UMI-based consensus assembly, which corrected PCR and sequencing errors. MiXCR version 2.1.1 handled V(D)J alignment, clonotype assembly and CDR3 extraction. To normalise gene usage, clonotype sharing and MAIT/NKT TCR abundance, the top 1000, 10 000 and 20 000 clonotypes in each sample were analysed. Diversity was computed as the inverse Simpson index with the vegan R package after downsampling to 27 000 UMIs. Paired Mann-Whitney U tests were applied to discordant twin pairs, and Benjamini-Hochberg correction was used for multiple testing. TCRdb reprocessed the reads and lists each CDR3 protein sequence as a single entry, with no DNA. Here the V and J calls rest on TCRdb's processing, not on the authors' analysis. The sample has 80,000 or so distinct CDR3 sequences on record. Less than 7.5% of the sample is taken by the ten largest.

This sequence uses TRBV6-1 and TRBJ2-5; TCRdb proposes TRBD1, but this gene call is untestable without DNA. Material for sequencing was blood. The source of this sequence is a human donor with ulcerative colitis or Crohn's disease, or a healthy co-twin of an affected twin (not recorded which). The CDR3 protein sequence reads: CASRRDREETQYF.